This TCR beta chain was found in a study of early T cells in non-severe SARS-CoV-2 infection. This CDR3 has 15 residues. The germline CDR1 and CDR2 sequences are MNHNS and SASEGT. V lost 8 bases and J 7 bases, leaving 21 bases between the germline ends. This clonotype came up a few times. Via MiXCR, TCRdb re-called the 5' RACE reads, giving one row per CDR3 protein. This table holds about 100,000 distinct CDR3 sequences, roughly an eighth found once. The chain is built from TRBV6-1 and TRBJ2-4; D unclear. Sequencing used whole blood. The source of this sequence is an adult who was a healthcare worker with PCR-confirmed SARS-CoV-2 infection or an uninfected control (not recorded which). CDR3 sequence reads: CASSHGPDSENIQYF. The CDR3 nucleotides read TGTGCCAGCTCTCACGGGCCCGACTCCGAGAACATTCAGTACTTC.